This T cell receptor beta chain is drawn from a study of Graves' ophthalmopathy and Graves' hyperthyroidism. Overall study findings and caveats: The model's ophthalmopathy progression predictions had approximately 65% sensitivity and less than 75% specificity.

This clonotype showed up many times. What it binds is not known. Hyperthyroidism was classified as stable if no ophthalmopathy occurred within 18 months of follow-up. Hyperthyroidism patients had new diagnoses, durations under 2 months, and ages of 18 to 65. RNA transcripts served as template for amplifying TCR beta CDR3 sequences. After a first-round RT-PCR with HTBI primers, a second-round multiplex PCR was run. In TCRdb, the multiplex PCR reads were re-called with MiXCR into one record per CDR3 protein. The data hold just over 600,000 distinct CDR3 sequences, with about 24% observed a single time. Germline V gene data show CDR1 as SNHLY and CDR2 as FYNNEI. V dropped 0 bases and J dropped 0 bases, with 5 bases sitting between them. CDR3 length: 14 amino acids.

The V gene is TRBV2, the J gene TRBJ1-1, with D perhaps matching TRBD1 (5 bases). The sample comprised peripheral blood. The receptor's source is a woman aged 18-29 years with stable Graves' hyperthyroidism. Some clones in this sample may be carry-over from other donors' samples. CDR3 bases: TGTGCCAGCAGTGAAGCAGGGGTGAACACTGAAGCTTTCTTT. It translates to CASSEAGVNTEAFF.